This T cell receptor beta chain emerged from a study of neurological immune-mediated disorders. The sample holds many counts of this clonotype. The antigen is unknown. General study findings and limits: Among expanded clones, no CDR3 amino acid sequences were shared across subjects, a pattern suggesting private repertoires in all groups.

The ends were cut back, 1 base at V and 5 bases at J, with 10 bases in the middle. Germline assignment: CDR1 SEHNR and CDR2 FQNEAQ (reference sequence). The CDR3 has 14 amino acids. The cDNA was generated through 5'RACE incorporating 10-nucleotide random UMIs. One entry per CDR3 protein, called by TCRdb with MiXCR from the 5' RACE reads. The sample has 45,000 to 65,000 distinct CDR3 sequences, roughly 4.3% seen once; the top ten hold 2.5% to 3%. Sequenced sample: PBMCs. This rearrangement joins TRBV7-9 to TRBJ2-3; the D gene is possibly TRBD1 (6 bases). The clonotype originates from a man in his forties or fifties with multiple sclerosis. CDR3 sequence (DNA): TGTGCCAGCAGCTTAGTGGGGGCGGAAGATACGCAGTATTTT. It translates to CASSLVGAEDTQYF. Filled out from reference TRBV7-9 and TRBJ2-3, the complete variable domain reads DTGVSQNPRHKITKRGQNVTFRCDPISEHNRLYWYRQTLGQGPEFLTYFQNEAQLEKSRLLSDRFSAERPKGSFSTLEIQRTEQGDSAMYLCASSLVGAEDTQYFGPGTRLTVL.